Here is one T cell receptor beta chain with its context. Assay used: immunoSEQ multiplex PCR; TCRdb lists only in-frame clones, some missing. This table holds about 130,000 clones, over 75% found once. The data belong to a study of control samples from healthy donors and cancer patients. This receptor was obtained from a man aged 18 to 35 in good health. The sample comprised blood.

This CDR3 reads CASSQKAGGPYEQYF. The CDR3 DNA is TGTGCCAGCAGCCAAAAAGCGGGAGGGCCCTACGAGCAGTACTTC. The chain uses TRBV3-1 (or the pseudogene TRBV3-2) and TRBJ2-7; 10 bases fit TRBD2. The germline gives CDR1 LGHDT, CDR2 YNNKEL (reference sequence). The CDR3 runs 15 residues. J was trimmed by 2 bases and V by 2 bases; bases with no gene match: 3.